What follows are 15 T cell receptor beta chains derived from one specimen sequenced in a study of PD-1 blockade in classical Hodgkin lymphoma. Each and every patient relapsed after autologous stem cell transplantation, and patients got differing brentuximab vedotin exposure. With magnetic negative selection, CD4+ T cells were purified from PBMCs that had been thawed. Some clones are missing from TCRdb's copy, which holds only in-frame ones; the method was immunoSEQ multiplex PCR. This sample carries some 2,500 clones, approximately 86% of them seen once, and the ten largest clones take about 1.4%. The specimen comprised CD4+ T cells from blood, sampled at baseline. These receptors were obtained from a human donor with classical Hodgkin lymphoma.

The V gene is TRBV7-3, the J gene TRBJ2-5, with TRBD1 as a possible D gene (5 bases). The germline V gene encodes CDR1 SGHTA and CDR2 FQGTGA. This CDR3 region has 15 residues. V gave up 2 bases and J gave up 2 bases, with 12 bases separating them. DNA for the CDR3: TGTGCCAGCAGCTTATATCCAGGGCAGCAAGAGACCCAGTACTTC. This codes for CASSLYPGQQETQYF.

The V and J genes are TRBV10-3 and TRBJ2-1; D might be TRBD1 or TRBD2, each matching 6 bases. V was cut by 0 bases and J by 4 bases, with 13 bases left in between. Germline lookup yields CDR1 ENHRY and CDR2 SYGVKD. The CDR3 loop spans 16 amino acids. Here the CDR3 reads CAISESMGAGYNEQFF. Here the CDR3 DNA reads TGTGCCATCAGTGAGTCTATGGGGGCGGGGTACAATGAGCAGTTCTTC.

This clone was seen once. The chain links TRBV5-4 to TRBJ2-5, with 12 bases fitting TRBD2. From germline, CDR1 is SGHNT and CDR2 YYREEE (reference sequence). The CDR3 consists of 15 residues. V dropped 1 base and J dropped 3; count of bases not matched to a gene: 1. CDR3 nucleotides: TGTGCCAGCAGCTTGCGGACTAGCGGGAAAGAGACCCAGTACTTC. Protein product: CASSLRTSGKETQYF.

V usage is TRBV11-1 and J usage is TRBJ2-1; 8 bases map to TRBD2. Per germline, CDR1 SGHAT and CDR2 FQDESV (reference sequence). V was clipped by 4 bases and J by 2 bases; unmatched bases: 4. CDR3 size: 15 residues. CDR3 protein: CASSSGLAAYNEQFF. CDR3 DNA: TGTGCCAGCAGCTCCGGACTAGCAGCCTACAATGAGCAGTTCTTC.

This rearrangement joins TRBV15 to TRBJ2-3; D unresolved. V was trimmed by 1 base and J by 6 bases, leaving 5 bases between them. The V gene's germline CDR1 is LNHNV and CDR2 YYDKDF (reference sequence). The CDR3 has 12 amino acids. For the CDR3, the DNA is TGTGCCACCAGCAGAGCACTCGATACGCAGTATTTT. Protein: CATSRALDTQYF.

This clone was seen a single time. The rearrangement links TRBV5-5 to TRBJ2-1; 9 bases are shared with TRBD2. J was trimmed by 3 bases and V by 0 bases; bases with no gene match: 1. The CDR3 is 15 amino acids. Germline CDR1 reads SGHKS; CDR2 reads YYEKEE (reference sequence). The CDR3 here is CASSLGLAVYNEQFF. The CDR3, as DNA: TGTGCCAGCAGCTTGGGACTAGCGGTCTACAATGAGCAGTTCTTC. The complete variable domain, with remaining parts taken from reference TRBV5-5 and TRBJ2-1, reads DAGVTQSPTHLIKTRGQQVTLRCSPISGHKSVSWYQQVLGQGPQFIFQYYEKEERGRGNFPDRFSARQFPNYSSELNVNALLLGDSALYLCASSLGLAVYNEQFFGPGTRLTVL.

The chain carries TRBV19 and TRBJ2-1; TRBD1 agrees at 11 bases. Germline CDR1 is LNHDA and CDR2 is SQIVND (reference sequence). This CDR3 has 17 residues. With 3 bases clipped from V and 11 bases from J, the junction kept 15 bases outside the gene matches. CDR3 nucleotides: TGTGCCAGTAGTATCACCCGGGCCGGGACAGGGGGACCTAAGCAGTTCTTC. Its translation is CASSITRAGTGGPKQFF.

CDR3 DNA sequence: TGTGCCAGTAGGACAGACAGGGGACGCACCGGGGAGCTGTTTTTT. It translates to CASRTDRGRTGELFF. The chain has TRBV19 and TRBJ2-2; 8 bases agree with TRBD1. The V gene's germline CDR1 is LNHDA and CDR2 SQIVND (reference sequence). J was trimmed by 4 bases and V by 6 bases; bases with no gene match: 7. This CDR3 has 15 amino acids. The full variable domain, completed using reference TRBV19 and TRBJ2-2, is DGGITQSPKYLFRKEGQNVTLSCEQNLNHDAMYWYRQDPGQGLRLIYYSQIVNDFQKGDIAEGYSVSREKKESFPLTVTSAQKNPTAFYLCASRTDRGRTGELFFGEGSRLTVL.

The V call is TRBV7-4, the J call TRBJ2-5, with TRBD2 identical over 8 bases. The CDR3 totals 16 residues. V shed 1 base and J 2 bases; nucleotides not matched to a gene: 6. Looked up from germline, CDR1 is SGHVT and CDR2 is SQSDAQ. The CDR3 is CASSLGYGGGQETQYF. The CDR3 DNA reads TGTGCCAGCAGCTTAGGTTACGGGGGGGGTCAAGAGACCCAGTACTTC.

V gene TRBV2 combines with J gene TRBJ2-5; D is perhaps TRBD1 (7 bases). Germline V gene data show CDR1 as SNHLY and CDR2 as FYNNEI. With 6 bases removed from V and 6 bases from J, the gap between germline ends came to 14 bases. The CDR3 runs to 13 residues. The CDR3: CASSKEGAKTQYF. For the CDR3, the DNA is TGTGCCAGCAGCAAGGAGGGGGCAAAGACCCAGTACTTC.

This clone appeared a single time. V is TRBV27 and J is TRBJ2-1; 7 bases are shared with TRBD2. Trimming took 2 bases from V and 7 from J; bases not matched to a gene: 11. Germline CDR1 reads MNHEY; CDR2 reads SMNVEV (reference sequence). The CDR3 totals 16 residues. DNA of the CDR3: TGTGCCAGCAGTTTAGTGGGCGGGAGAATGAGGAATGAGCAGTTCTTC. It encodes CASSLVGGRMRNEQFF.

The chain combines TRBV28 with TRBJ1-5; D perhaps matches TRBD1 (6 bases). The CDR3 contains 18 residues. V was clipped by 3 bases and J by 1 base, with 19 bases between them. Germline V CDR1 and CDR2: MDHEN, SYDVKM. CDR3 in amino acids: CASSFPPGAGVSNQPQHF. DNA of the CDR3: TGTGCCAGCAGTTTCCCCCCCGGGGCAGGGGTCAGCAATCAGCCCCAGCATTTT. Variable domain in full (rest from reference TRBV28 and TRBJ1-5): DVKVTQSSRYLVKRTGEKVFLECVQDMDHENMFWYRQDPGLGLRLIYFSYDVKMKEKGDIPEGYSVSREKKERFSLILESASTNQTSMYLCASSFPPGAGVSNQPQHFGDGTRLSIL.

The gene calls are TRBV25-1 and TRBJ1-2, with a weak D call TRBD1 (6 bases). Germline loops: CDR1 MGHDK, CDR2 SYGVNS. The V and J ends lost 6 bases and 3 bases respectively, with 17 bases between them. The CDR3 has 15 amino acids. The CDR3: CASRRGDNVDYGYTF. DNA for the CDR3: TGTGCCAGCAGGAGAGGGGACAATGTAGACTATGGCTACACCTTC.

The CDR3 coding sequence is TGTGCCAGCAGTCCGGACTACGAGCAGTACTTC. It yields the protein CASSPDYEQYF. The V call is TRBV28, the J call TRBJ2-7; D gene ambiguous. The CDR3 is 11 amino acids. CDR1 MDHEN and CDR2 SYDVKM come from the germline V gene. Trimming stripped 5 bases from V and 3 bases from J, with 5 bases between.

This chain links TRBV6-4 with TRBJ2-7; weak D call: TRBD2 (6 bases). V lost 3 bases to trimming and J lost 2 bases, with 11 bases between them. Germline V gene lookup returns CDR1 MRHNA and CDR2 SNTAGT. This CDR3 has 14 amino acids. CDR3 nucleotides: TGTGCCAGCAGTGATGGGAGGAGGGCCTACGAGCAGTACTTC. The encoded protein is CASSDGRRAYEQYF.